This TCR beta chain was sequenced in a study of T cell responses to AZD1222 COVID-19 vaccine (dated by TCRdb to 2020 to 2022). Regarding the study in general: A total of roughly 240 trial participants underwent TCR sequencing, of whom some 210 received two doses of AZD1222 and 26 received two doses of the MenACWY control vaccine. Trial participants were enrolled by age into subgroups of 18-55, 56-69 and 70-plus years, and around 140, 26 and 57 TCR-sequenced participants, respectively, were included in these subgroups. Broader findings and caveats from the paper: Vaccine-associated CD4 TCRs spanned the whole spike protein, with dominant responses in regions 160-218 and 743-854. Because no day 14 peak-response samples were available, repertoires were characterized only after the peak T cell response. In the small 56-69-year group, the increase in depth fell short of significance, most likely because of low power. Reportedly, close to half of the unique spike-specific TCRs recognized epitopes lying outside the regions that are mutated in the B.1.351 and B.1.1.7 variants. Participants were mostly white British and included more females than males, and it was suggested by the authors that clonal diversity may have been underestimated. Conclusions about previously exposed vaccinees were limited because only a handful of AZD1222 recipients were SARS-CoV-2 seropositive at baseline. After two AZD1222 doses, spike-specific TCR breadth and depth were significantly higher than at day 0 and than in MenACWY recipients.

In regard to this clone: Its antigen specificity is not known. The input lacks base qualities; no much larger clone sits a single base away.

Per the publication, the time point label means: about 28 days (+/-7) after the second vaccine dose. AZD1222 recipients with second doses at about 4 weeks or about 12 weeks were pooled, because spike-specific TCR depth and breadth did not differ between schedules. The vaccinee samples were drawn from two UK trials, COV001 and COV002, one of which was a single-blind randomized controlled phase 2/3 trial testing AZD1222 (ChAdOx1 nCoV-19) in healthy adults. Trial participant PBMC samples were collected at day 0 and day 28 after the second dose for TCRbeta chain sequencing. The CDR3 regions of human TCRbeta chains were analyzed by immunosequencing. The original methods were these. Repertoire TCRs were checked for matches against a reference library of SARS-CoV-2-specific TCRs that had been generated using the MIRA antigen-specificity platform. Breadth was defined as the fraction of unique TCRs that were SARS-CoV-2-associated. Depth was defined as the fraction of total T cells that were SARS-CoV-2-associated. Using the MIRA data, every spike-specific TCR was mapped to the spike region that the TCR reacted to and assigned to either a CD4 or a CD8 class. Log10-transformed breadth and depth values were compared by one-way ANOVA with Sidak's multiple comparisons tests. The immuneACCESS repertoire file appears here via TCRdb, limited to in-frame rearrangements. These files lack a portion of the clones; in checked studies, under half of the deficit traces to unresolved V genes, and the cause of the others is not known. V and J calls and clone size are copied from that table; D and trimming were computed from the DNA. In all, the sample holds about 67,000 clones, and roughly four fifths of those were seen once. The ten largest clonotypes hold under 8.5% of the sample.

The TCR was taken from an adult who received the AZD1222 COVID-19 vaccine. Sequencing was performed on peripheral blood, taken 28 days after the second AZD1222 dose.

The DNA sequence follows: TGTGCCAGCAGTGAAAGGGTGGTGGCGGGTTTGAACACTGAAGCTTTCTTT. Its translation is CASSERVVAGLNTEAFF. The V and J genes are TRBV6-1 and TRBJ1-1; there is no confident call for the D gene. V is clipped by 2 bases and J by 0 bases, and the sequence between their germline boundaries is 16 bases long. Counted from cysteine to phenylalanine, this CDR3 has 17 amino acids. The retained sequence is limited to the CDR3, 51 bases, with the frame set at the first base. Per the germline V gene, MNHNS is the CDR1 and SASEGT is the CDR2.